A selection of T cell receptor beta chains follows, all from one sample in a study of OX40 agonist ivuxolimab in advanced cancers. The repertoire was sequenced with immunoSEQ multiplex PCR; TCRdb's copy has only in-frame clones and lacks some. The sample carries tens of thousands of clones, roughly 80% recorded once. Sequencing was performed on CD4+ or CD8+ T cells sorted from blood, taken in a trial of the OX40 agonist ivuxolimab. Receptor source: an adult with an advanced solid tumor such as melanoma, head and neck, liver or kidney cancer. CDR3s include the opening cysteine and the closing phenylalanine or tryptophan. A D gene is named only where the DNA matches it firmly. A row's size may be missing; if present it is once, few, many or a size class.

DNA: TGTGCCAGCAGCTCCAGGGTCGGGGAGGGCTTTCACTACGAGCAGTACTTC; CDR3: CASSSRVGEGFHYEQYF; D: TRBD2; size: .; V: TRBV7-9; J: TRBJ2-7
DNA: TGCGCCAGCAGCTCTCAAGACTACAGGGGGCCCGGGGGCTACACCTTC; CDR3: CASSSQDYRGPGGYTF; D: TRBD1; size: .; V: TRBV5-1; J: TRBJ1-2
DNA: TGTGCCAGCAGCTTCGGGCTGTCCTACGAGCAGTACTTC; CDR3: CASSFGLSYEQYF; D: .; size: once; V: TRBV5-4; J: TRBJ2-7
DNA: TGTGCCACCAGCAGACTAGCGGGAGGGCAAGAGCAGTACTTC; CDR3: CATSRLAGGQEQYF; D: TRBD2; size: few; V: TRBV15; J: TRBJ2-7
DNA: TGTGCCAGCAGGGGACTTAAATACAATGAGCAGTTCTTC; CDR3: CASRGLKYNEQFF; D: .; size: .; V: TRBV6-6; J: TRBJ2-1
DNA: TGTGCCAGAAGCGTGACAGGGGGCGAATCGAACACCGGGGAGCTGTTTTTT; CDR3: CARSVTGGESNTGELFF; D: TRBD1; size: once; V: TRBV5-3; J: TRBJ2-2
DNA: TGTGCCAGCAGCCTAAATAACTATGGCTACACCTTC; CDR3: CASSLNNYGYTF; D: .; size: .; V: TRBV28; J: TRBJ1-2
DNA: TGTGCCTGGAGTTTACAGGGATTAGCCAAAAACATTCAGTACTTC; CDR3: CAWSLQGLAKNIQYF; D: .; size: .; V: TRBV30; J: TRBJ2-4
DNA: TGTGCCATCGCAGGGTATGGGACTGAAGCTTTCTTT; CDR3: CAIAGYGTEAFF; D: .; size: .; V: TRBV28; J: TRBJ1-1
DNA: TGTGCCAGCAGTTTAAACTCCCCCGGGGAGCTGTTTTTT; CDR3: CASSLNSPGELFF; D: .; size: .; V: TRBV28; J: TRBJ2-2
DNA: TGTGCTAGTGGTCCAGGGACAGGGGGTTCTCAGCCCCAGCATTTT; CDR3: CASGPGTGGSQPQHF; D: TRBD1; size: .; V: TRBV12-5; J: TRBJ1-5
DNA: TGTGCCAGCAGTTACCGCAGGGCCGGCGAGCAGTACTTC; CDR3: CASSYRRAGEQYF; D: .; size: once; V: TRBV6-5; J: TRBJ2-7
DNA: TGTGCTAGTGGTTTGGTGAGGGGCCCTGAAGCTTTCTTT; CDR3: CASGLVRGPEAFF; D: .; size: .; V: TRBV12-5; J: TRBJ1-1
DNA: TGTGCCTGGGGGACTAGCGGGCTTCAAGAGACCCAGTACTTC; CDR3: CAWGTSGLQETQYF; D: TRBD2; size: .; V: TRBV30; J: TRBJ2-5
DNA: TGTGCCAGCAGCCAGGCGCGGGCAGTATACGGCAATCAGCCCCAGCATTTT; CDR3: CASSQARAVYGNQPQHF; D: .; size: .; V: TRBV7-8; J: TRBJ1-5
DNA: TGTGCCATCAGTGCCTTTCCTAGCGGTCCCTACAATGAGCAGTTCTTC; CDR3: CAISAFPSGPYNEQFF; D: TRBD2; size: .; V: TRBV10-3; J: TRBJ2-1
DNA: TGTGCCAGCGGCGATGTGCAGCCCTTCACAGATACGCAGTATTTT; CDR3: CASGDVQPFTDTQYF; D: .; size: .; V: TRBV5-4; J: TRBJ2-3
DNA: TGTGCCAGCAGCCTGGGGGGCACCTACAATGAGCAGTTCTTC; CDR3: CASSLGGTYNEQFF; D: .; size: .; V: TRBV14; J: TRBJ2-1
DNA: TGTGCCAGCAGCATGGGGCGAACCGGGGAGCTGTTTTTT; CDR3: CASSMGRTGELFF; D: .; size: .; V: TRBV7-6; J: TRBJ2-2
DNA: TGTGCCAGCAGTCTGAAGGATAGGGAAGAAGCTTTCTTT; CDR3: CASSLKDREEAFF; D: .; size: few; V: TRBV5-6; J: TRBJ1-1
DNA: TGTGCCAGCAGTGGGAGGGCCGTAGAGACCCAGTACTTC; CDR3: CASSGRAVETQYF; D: TRBD2; size: .; V: TRBV6-5; J: TRBJ2-5
DNA: TGTGCCAGCTCACCATACGAGGGGGTCGGAAAGGGCACTGAAGCTTTCTTT; CDR3: CASSPYEGVGKGTEAFF; D: .; size: .; V: TRBV18; J: TRBJ1-1
DNA: TGTGCCAGCAGCGTGGGACTAGCGGGACTACCTGGGGGCGGGGAGCTGTTTTTT; CDR3: CASSVGLAGLPGGGELFF; D: TRBD2; size: .; V: TRBV9; J: TRBJ2-2
DNA: TGCAGTGCCCACCCTTATGAAAAACTGTTTTTT; CDR3: CSAHPYEKLFF; D: .; size: .; V: TRBV20-1; J: TRBJ1-4
DNA: TGTGCCAGCAGCTCAGGGGGGACTGGCTACACCTTC; CDR3: CASSSGGTGYTF; D: TRBD1; size: .; V: TRBV9; J: TRBJ1-2
DNA: TGTGCCAGCAGCTTTCGAGGGGGGAATACCGGGGAGCTGTTTTTT; CDR3: CASSFRGGNTGELFF; D: .; size: .; V: TRBV5-8; J: TRBJ2-2
DNA: TGTGCCAGCAGGACTGACCCCTTCTCCTACAATGAGCAGTTCTTC; CDR3: CASRTDPFSYNEQFF; D: .; size: once; V: TRBV6-1; J: TRBJ2-1
DNA: TGTGCCAGCAGCTTAGCGTCAATAGATACGCAGTATTTT; CDR3: CASSLASIDTQYF; D: .; size: once; V: TRBV11-1; J: TRBJ2-3
DNA: TGTGCCAGCGCGAAACTAGCGGGAGGTAGCAATGAGCAGTTCTTC; CDR3: CASAKLAGGSNEQFF; D: TRBD2; size: .; V: TRBV2; J: TRBJ2-1
DNA: TGTGCCAGCAGCCCTTCGACTAGCGGGACAGATACGCAGTATTTT; CDR3: CASSPSTSGTDTQYF; D: TRBD2; size: .; V: TRBV6-5; J: TRBJ2-3
DNA: TGTGCCAGCAACTTGAAAGTGGGGGCCTACACCTTC; CDR3: CASNLKVGAYTF; D: .; size: few; V: TRBV28; J: TRBJ1-2
DNA: TGCGCCAGCAGCCAAGAGTTAGGGGACACCATATATTTT; CDR3: CASSQELGDTIYF; D: .; size: .; V: TRBV4-1; J: TRBJ1-3
DNA: TGTGCCAGCAGTTACTCGACGGGCGGAAACACCATATATTTT; CDR3: CASSYSTGGNTIYF; D: .; size: few; V: TRBV6-5; J: TRBJ1-3
DNA: TGTGCCAGCAGTTCGTCGGGACGACCAAGTGGCTACACCTTC; CDR3: CASSSSGRPSGYTF; D: .; size: .; V: TRBV28; J: TRBJ1-2
DNA: TGCGCCAGCAGCCAGACTCCCTGGGCAGTCCCTATTTACGAGCAGTACTTC; CDR3: CASSQTPWAVPIYEQYF; D: .; size: .; V: TRBV4-3; J: TRBJ2-7
DNA: TGTGCCAGCACCCCAGGGGGGGCGCTGAACACTGAAGCTTTCTTT; CDR3: CASTPGGALNTEAFF; D: TRBD1; size: once; V: TRBV28; J: TRBJ1-1
DNA: TGTGCCAGCAGTGGCCCGTGGAGCCCGACCACGTATGGCTACACCTTC; CDR3: CASSGPWSPTTYGYTF; D: .; size: medium-sized; V: TRBV28; J: TRBJ1-2
DNA: TGTGCCAGTACCAATAACGGCCGTGAAAAACTGTTTTTT; CDR3: CASTNNGREKLFF; D: .; size: medium-sized; V: TRBV19; J: TRBJ1-4
DNA: TGTGCCAGTAGTACCGTCGGACTAGCGGGAGGCAATGAGCAGTTCTTC; CDR3: CASSTVGLAGGNEQFF; D: TRBD2; size: .; V: TRBV19; J: TRBJ2-1
DNA: TGTGCCAGCAGTTGGACCGTGGGGTCCGGGGAGCTGTTTTTT; CDR3: CASSWTVGSGELFF; D: .; size: .; V: TRBV6-5; J: TRBJ2-2
DNA: TGTGCCAGCAGCGCAAGCTGGCGCACAGATACGCAGTATTTT; CDR3: CASSASWRTDTQYF; D: .; size: .; V: TRBV7-3; J: TRBJ2-3
DNA: TGTGCCAGCAGCTCGGGAGGGACGGATGAGCAGTTCTTC; CDR3: CASSSGGTDEQFF; D: TRBD2; size: .; V: TRBV11-2; J: TRBJ2-1
DNA: TGTGCCAGCAGTGAAGGGCCATATGGCTACACCTTC; CDR3: CASSEGPYGYTF; D: .; size: .; V: TRBV6-1; J: TRBJ1-2
DNA: TGTGCCAGCACTACGTCGACTAATGAAAACCTGTTTTTT; CDR3: CASTTSTNENLFF; D: .; size: .; V: TRBV28; J: TRBJ1-4
DNA: TGTGCCAGTAGATTAGCGGGAGGGCCCTACAATGAGCAGTTCTTC; CDR3: CASRLAGGPYNEQFF; D: TRBD2; size: .; V: TRBV11-2; J: TRBJ2-1
DNA: TGTGCCAGCAGCGCCGGGACTAGGAACACCGGGGAGCTGTTTTTT; CDR3: CASSAGTRNTGELFF; D: TRBD2; size: .; V: TRBV7-8; J: TRBJ2-2
DNA: TGTGCCAGCAGTGAAGAAGTGGGAGGGCCCTCAGAGACCCAGTACTTC; CDR3: CASSEEVGGPSETQYF; D: TRBD2; size: .; V: TRBV6-1; J: TRBJ2-5
DNA: TGTGCCAGCATTACCTCTGCGGCAGGGTGGGACGAGCAGTACTTC; CDR3: CASITSAAGWDEQYF; D: .; size: .; V: TRBV28; J: TRBJ2-7
DNA: TGTGCCAGCAGTTTATACCGGGGGGAGACCCAGTACTTC; CDR3: CASSLYRGETQYF; D: .; size: once; V: TRBV28; J: TRBJ2-5
DNA: TGTGCCAGCTCACCAATTTGGAGTCCCCAAGAGACCCAGTACTTC; CDR3: CASSPIWSPQETQYF; D: .; size: .; V: TRBV18; J: TRBJ2-5
DNA: TGTGCCAGCAGCTTAGTTGGAGGACAACCCTCCGAGCAGTACTTC; CDR3: CASSLVGGQPSEQYF; D: .; size: .; V: TRBV7-2; J: TRBJ2-7
DNA: TGTGCCATCAGTGAGGGCGAGACCCAGTACTTC; CDR3: CAISEGETQYF; D: .; size: .; V: TRBV10-3; J: TRBJ2-5
DNA: TGTGCCAGTAGTATAGTTGGGACTGCTAATCAGCCCCAGCATTTT; CDR3: CASSIVGTANQPQHF; D: .; size: .; V: TRBV19; J: TRBJ1-5
DNA: TGCGCCAGCAGCCAAGTAAGGGGTGGGAGCGATTACAATGAGCAGTTCTTC; CDR3: CASSQVRGGSDYNEQFF; D: .; size: .; V: TRBV4-3; J: TRBJ2-1